The clone carrying this TCR beta chain was counted a few times. TCRdb called the RT-PCR reads again in MiXCR, with one record for every CDR3 protein. The sample carries about 960,000 distinct CDR3 sequences, about 20% recorded once. This sample is drawn from a study of patients and donors after allogeneic stem cell transplantation. The receptor's source is a human donor who was either an allogeneic HSCT recipient or a stem cell or donor lymphocyte infusion donor (not recorded which). It is not recorded whose cells these are; they may come from a transplant donor. Sequencing input: blood, either unsorted or a sorted T cell fraction (not recorded which).

Here the CDR3 reads CASTEIAGAYEQYF. In DNA form, the CDR3 reads TGTGCCAGCACGGAAATAGCGGGGGCCTACGAGCAGTACTTC. This chain uses TRBV27 with TRBJ2-7, with 9 bases identical to TRBD2. The CDR3 has 14 amino acids. V was pared by 7 bases and J by 2 bases, with 6 bases of the junction left unmatched. CDR1 and CDR2 (germline): MNHEY, SMNVEV (reference sequence).